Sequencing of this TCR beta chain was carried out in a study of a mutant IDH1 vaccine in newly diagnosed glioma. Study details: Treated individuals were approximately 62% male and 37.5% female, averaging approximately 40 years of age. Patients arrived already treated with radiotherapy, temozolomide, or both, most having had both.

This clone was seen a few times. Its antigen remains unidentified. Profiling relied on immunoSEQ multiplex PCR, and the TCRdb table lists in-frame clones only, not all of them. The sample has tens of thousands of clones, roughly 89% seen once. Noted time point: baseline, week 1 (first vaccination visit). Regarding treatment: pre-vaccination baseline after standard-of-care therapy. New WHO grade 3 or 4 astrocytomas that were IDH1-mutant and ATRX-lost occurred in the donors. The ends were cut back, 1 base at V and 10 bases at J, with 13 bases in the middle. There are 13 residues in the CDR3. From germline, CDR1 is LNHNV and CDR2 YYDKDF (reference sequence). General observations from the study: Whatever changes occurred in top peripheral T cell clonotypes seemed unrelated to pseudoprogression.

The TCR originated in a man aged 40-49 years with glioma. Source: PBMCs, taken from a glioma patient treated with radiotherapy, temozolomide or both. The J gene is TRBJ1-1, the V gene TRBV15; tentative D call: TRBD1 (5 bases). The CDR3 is CATSRGTSYPAFF. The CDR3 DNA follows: TGTGCCACCAGCAGAGGGACATCATATCCAGCTTTCTTT.